These 3 T cell receptor beta chains share one sample of origin, sequenced in a study of OX40 agonist ivuxolimab in advanced cancers. Sequencing was performed with immunoSEQ multiplex PCR; in TCRdb, only in-frame clones are kept and a portion is missing. The data contain about 48,000 clones, more than 85% of them singletons. Sequences were derived from CD4+ or CD8+ T cells sorted from blood, sampled in a trial of the OX40 agonist ivuxolimab. Receptors originate from an adult with an advanced solid tumor such as melanoma, head and neck, liver or kidney cancer.

About this clone: One end of the junction is discordant with germline, which a read error may explain. The chain is built from TRBV7-2 and TRBJ2-3, with D perhaps TRBD2 (6 bases). Germline loops: CDR1 SGHTA, CDR2 FQGNSA. The CDR3 has 16 amino acids. The CDR3 sequence is CASTLGLLRSTDTQYF. CDR3 in DNA: TGTGCCAGCACCTTAGGACTACTCAGAAGCACAGATACGCAGTATTTT.

This chain joins TRBV2 and TRBJ1-1; D is possibly TRBD1 (6 bases). The ends were cut back, 2 bases at V and 3 bases at J, with 13 bases in the middle. The germline V gene has CDR1 SNHLY and CDR2 FYNNEI. The CDR3 extends over 15 amino acids. In nucleotides, the CDR3 is TGTGCCAGCAGTGAAACTCCTACAGGGTACACTGAAGCTTTCTTT. Residues: CASSETPTGYTEAFF.

The CDR3 loop reads CASSVSGSSYNEQFF. As DNA, the CDR3 is TGTGCCAGCAGCGTAAGCGGGAGTAGCTACAATGAGCAGTTCTTC. The rearrangement uses TRBV11-2 and TRBJ2-1; 8 bases align to TRBD2. This CDR3 is 15 amino acids long. CDR1 is SGHAT, CDR2 FQNNGV, per germline. The ends lost 5 bases at V and 3 bases at J; junction bases unmatched: 6.